The sequence of this T cell receptor (beta chain) was determined in a study of long-term antiretroviral therapy in people with HIV. The immunoSEQ assay was v3.0, run at survey level. Profiled with immunoSEQ multiplex PCR; TCRdb holds only in-frame clones, not every one. Of about 21,000 clones in the sample, more than 70% were seen once. Study conclusions and caveats: Controls had broader CDR3 length ranges than HIV repertoires did.

This CDR3 comprises 14 residues. CDR1 SEHNR and CDR2 FQNEAQ come from the germline V gene (reference sequence). The V and J ends lost 2 bases and 1 base respectively, with 8 bases between them. On this clone: Its target is unknown.

J is TRBJ2-5 and V is TRBV7-9, with a tentative D call TRBD2 (6 bases). This receptor was obtained from a man younger than 30 with HIV. The sample consisted of unsorted PBMCs, taken 0.5 years before starting antiretroviral therapy. CDR3 sequence reads: CASSLPGAQETQYF. The CDR3 coding sequence is TGTGCCAGCAGCTTACCGGGAGCCCAAGAGACCCAGTACTTC.